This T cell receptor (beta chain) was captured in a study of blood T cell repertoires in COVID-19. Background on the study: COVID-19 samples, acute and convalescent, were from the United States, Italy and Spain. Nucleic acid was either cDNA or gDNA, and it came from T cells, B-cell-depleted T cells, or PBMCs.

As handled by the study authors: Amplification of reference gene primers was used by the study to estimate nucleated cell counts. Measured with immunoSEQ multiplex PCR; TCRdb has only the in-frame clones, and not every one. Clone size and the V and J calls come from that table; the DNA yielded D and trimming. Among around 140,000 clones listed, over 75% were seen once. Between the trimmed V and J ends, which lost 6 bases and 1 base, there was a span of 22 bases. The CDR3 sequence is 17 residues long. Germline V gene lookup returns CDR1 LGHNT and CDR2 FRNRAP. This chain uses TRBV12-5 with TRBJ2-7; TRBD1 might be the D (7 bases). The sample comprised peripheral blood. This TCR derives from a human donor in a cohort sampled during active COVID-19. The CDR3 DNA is TGTGCTAGTGGCCGGGGGACAGCGACCGCTACATCCTACGAGCAGTACTTC. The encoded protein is CASGRGTATATSYEQYF.